The rows below give T cell receptor beta chains drawn from one sample of a study of identical twins. TCRdb called the 5' RACE reads again in MiXCR, with one record for every CDR3 protein. The sample records 500,000 to 600,000 distinct CDR3 sequences, 20% to 25% being singletons. Separately, the same data were catalogued under a study of T cells expressing NK-cell markers.

The specimen sequenced was CD4+ T cells sorted from blood. The receptors originated from a young woman in good health. Both conserved end residues are part of each CDR3. D genes are given only for firm matches. Rows give clone size only sometimes, using once, few, many, or a class for an expanded clone.

>TRBD1|TRBV19|-|TRBJ1-2
CASSMKDRGNYGYTF
TGTGCCAGTAGTATGAAGGACAGGGGTAACTATGGCTACACCTTC
>-|TRBV20-1|-|TRBJ1-1
CSARDTLQGNTEAFF
TGCAGTGCTAGAGATACCCTTCAAGGGAACACTGAAGCTTTCTTT
>-|TRBV29-1|-|TRBJ2-1
CSVEEAGHYNEQFF
TGCAGCGTTGAGGAGGCAGGACACTACAATGAGCAGTTCTTC
>-|TRBV3-1|-|TRBJ2-1
CASSQDSTIKGQFF
TGTGCCAGCAGCCAAGATTCGACCATTAAAGGGCAGTTCTTC
>TRBD1|TRBV6-2/TRBV6-3|few|TRBJ2-5
CASSYSRTGGAETQYF
TGTGCCAGCAGTTACTCGCGGACAGGGGGCGCGGAGACCCAGTACTTC
>-|TRBV5-1|-|TRBJ2-5
CASSLEGGPGETQYF
TGCGCCAGCAGCTTGGAAGGCGGGCCCGGAGAGACCCAGTACTTC
>TRBD2|TRBV13|-|TRBJ2-4
CASNLGGSKNIQYF
TGTGCCAGCAACCTCGGGGGGTCGAAAAACATTCAGTACTTC
>-|TRBV9|-|TRBJ1-2
CASSVGRDYGYTF
TGTGCCAGCAGCGTAGGGAGGGACTATGGCTACACCTTC
>-|TRBV6-4|-|TRBJ1-6
CASSVSYNSPLHF
TGTGCCAGCAGCGTCTCCTATAATTCACCCCTCCACTTT
>TRBD2|TRBV28|-|TRBJ2-7
CASSPGHRAGYEEQYF
TGTGCCAGCAGTCCTGGCCACCGAGCGGGATACGAAGAGCAGTACTTC
>-|TRBV15|many|TRBJ1-2
CATSRDRDYGYTF
TGTGCCACCAGCAGAGACAGGGACTATGGCTACACCTTC
>TRBD2|TRBV3-1|-|TRBJ2-5
CASSPGRWSGEETQYF
TGTGCCAGCAGCCCGGGCCGCTGGAGCGGGGAAGAGACCCAGTACTTC
>-|TRBV9|-|TRBJ2-1
CASSVTNEQFF
TGTGCCAGCAGCGTCACCAATGAGCAGTTCTTC
>TRBD1|TRBV3-1|few|TRBJ2-7
CASSRTGTGTHEQYF
TGTGCCAGCAGCCGAACCGGGACAGGGACCCACGAGCAGTACTTC
>-|TRBV7-9|few|TRBJ1-1
CASSSGEGTEAFF
TGTGCCAGCAGCTCAGGGGAGGGCACTGAAGCTTTCTTT
>-|TRBV27|-|TRBJ1-1
CASAGRKNWDMNTEAFF
TGTGCCAGCGCGGGCCGGAAAAACTGGGACATGAACACTGAAGCTTTCTTT
>TRBD1|TRBV29-1|-|TRBJ2-7
CSGGTVASEQYF
TGCAGCGGGGGGACAGTTGCGAGCGAGCAGTACTTC
>TRBD1|TRBV6-2/TRBV6-3|-|TRBJ1-5
CASSRLDRVRGQPQHF
TGTGCCAGCAGCCGCCTAGACAGGGTCAGGGGTCAGCCCCAGCATTTT
>-|TRBV20-1|-|TRBJ1-1
CSARRTLDSEAFF
TGCAGTGCCAGAAGGACCTTGGACTCTGAAGCTTTCTTT
>-|TRBV20-1|few|TRBJ1-4
CSAVDEKLFF
TGCAGTGCTGTTGATGAAAAACTGTTTTTT
>TRBD1|TRBV5-4|-|TRBJ2-7
CASSGDRDNYEQYF
TGTGCCAGCAGCGGGGACAGGGATAACTACGAGCAGTACTTC
>TRBD2|TRBV10-3|many|TRBJ2-1
CAIRDRSGSINEQFF
TGTGCCATCAGGGACCGTAGCGGGAGTATCAATGAGCAGTTCTTC
>-|TRBV20-1|few|TRBJ1-3
CSATPGSGGNTIYF
TGCAGTGCTACTCCCGGGTCGGGTGGAAACACCATATATTTT
>TRBD2|TRBV6-1|-|TRBJ2-5
CASSRRLAGVETQYF
TGTGCCAGCAGTCGAAGACTAGCGGGGGTGGAGACCCAGTACTTC
>TRBD2|TRBV12-3/TRBV12-4|few|TRBJ2-7
CASRSFPRLAGGAYEQYF
TGTGCCAGCCGCTCCTTTCCTCGACTAGCGGGAGGTGCCTACGAGCAGTACTTC
>-|TRBV29-1|few|TRBJ1-1
CSVAASKNTEAFF
TGCAGCGTTGCGGCCAGCAAGAACACTGAAGCTTTCTTT
>-|TRBV5-6|few|TRBJ2-5
CASSSLGGARETQYF
TGTGCCAGCAGCTCTTTAGGGGGGGCCCGAGAGACCCAGTACTTC
>TRBD1|TRBV12-3/TRBV12-4|few|TRBJ1-2
CASKETGGTYGYTF
TGTGCCAGCAAAGAGACAGGGGGCACCTATGGCTACACCTTC
>TRBD1|TRBV6-2/TRBV6-3|-|TRBJ2-1
CASSLRTGGFSAILRYNEQFF
TGTGCCAGCAGTCTGAGGACAGGGGGCTTTTCTGCGATTTTGAGGTACAATGAGCAGTTCTTC
>-|TRBV12-3/TRBV12-4|many|TRBJ1-1
CASSFVSMGTEAFF
TGTGCCAGCAGTTTTGTCAGTATGGGCACTGAAGCTTTCTTT
>-|TRBV5-6|-|TRBJ1-1
CASSLRGYNTEAFF
TGTGCCAGCAGCTTGAGGGGCTACAACACTGAAGCTTTCTTT
>TRBD2|TRBV3-1|few|TRBJ2-1
CASTKLAGGNNEQFF
TGTGCCAGCACTAAACTAGCGGGGGGGAACAATGAGCAGTTCTTC
>-|TRBV27|-|TRBJ2-4
CATMGVGKNIQYF
TGTGCCACTATGGGAGTGGGGAAAAACATTCAGTACTTC
>-|TRBV9|-|TRBJ2-7
CASSVGGPGTVYEQYF
TGTGCCAGCAGCGTAGGAGGTCCCGGCACTGTCTACGAGCAGTACTTC
>-|TRBV21-1|-|TRBJ2-3
CASNAGTQYF
TGTGCCAGCAACGCGGGTACGCAGTATTTT
>TRBD2|TRBV10-1|-|TRBJ2-7
CASSELSGKDEQYF
TGCGCCAGCAGTGAACTTAGCGGGAAGGACGAGCAGTACTTC
>TRBD2|TRBV27|-|TRBJ2-1
CASSRKREGNEQFF
TGTGCCAGCAGTAGGAAGCGGGAGGGCAATGAGCAGTTCTTC
>-|TRBV7-9|-|TRBJ2-5
CASSQPQLVAQETQYF
TGTGCCAGCAGTCAGCCCCAGCTGGTAGCCCAAGAGACCCAGTACTTC
>-|TRBV10-1|-|TRBJ1-1
CASRVGGLNTEAFF
TGCGCCAGCAGGGTCGGCGGCTTGAACACTGAAGCTTTCTTT
>-|TRBV11-2|-|TRBJ1-5
CASSPSAGIRQPQHF
TGTGCCAGCAGCCCCAGCGCCGGGATTCGGCAGCCCCAGCATTTT
>TRBD2|TRBV20-1|few|TRBJ2-1
CSAKTSGSPMFRYNEQFF
TGCAGTGCTAAAACTAGCGGCTCACCCATGTTTCGATACAATGAGCAGTTCTTC
>-|TRBV12-3/TRBV12-4|-|TRBJ2-5
CASSPRGSQTQYF
TGTGCCAGCAGTCCGAGGGGATCCCAGACCCAGTACTTC
>TRBD1|TRBV5-1|few|TRBJ2-7
CASSKGQMIGPYEQYF
TGCGCCAGCAGCAAGGGACAGATGATTGGTCCCTACGAGCAGTACTTC
>-|TRBV20-1|few|TRBJ2-7
CSASRGTGSYEQYF
TGCAGTGCTAGCCGGGGTACAGGGAGCTACGAGCAGTACTTC
>TRBD2|TRBV2|few|TRBJ2-1
CASSGGSGGPHNEQFF
TGTGCCAGCAGTGGCGGCAGCGGGGGCCCTCACAATGAGCAGTTCTTC
>-|TRBV20-1|-|TRBJ1-2
CSVRARGAGGYTF
TGCAGTGTTAGGGCCAGGGGCGCGGGTGGCTACACCTTC
>-|TRBV2|-|TRBJ1-1
CASSPYYEAFF
TGTGCCAGCAGCCCTTATTATGAAGCTTTCTTT
>TRBD2|TRBV10-3|once|TRBJ2-3
CAISEGSSGSADTQYF
TGTGCCATCAGTGAGGGGAGTAGCGGGTCCGCAGATACGCAGTATTTT
>-|TRBV28|many|TRBJ2-7
CASRFIYEQYF
TGTGCCAGCAGATTTATATACGAGCAGTACTTC
>-|TRBV10-3|-|TRBJ1-2
CAISEGVPYGYTF
TGTGCCATCAGTGAAGGAGTTCCATATGGCTACACCTTC
>TRBD1|TRBV20-1|-|TRBJ1-5
CSARVHPGGPSNQPQHF
TGCAGTGCTAGAGTCCACCCAGGGGGCCCTAGCAATCAGCCCCAGCATTTT
>-|TRBV5-1|few|TRBJ1-1
CASSLQPENTEAFF
TGCGCCAGCAGCCTTCAACCAGAGAACACTGAAGCTTTCTTT
>-|TRBV20-1|few|TRBJ1-2
CSARQGQTLGYGYTF
TGCAGTGCTAGACAAGGACAAACCTTGGGGTATGGCTACACCTTC
>TRBD1|TRBV20-1|many|TRBJ1-2
CSATRQGRTNYGYTF
TGCAGTGCTACGAGACAGGGCAGGACTAACTATGGCTACACCTTC
>-|TRBV6-5|-|TRBJ2-6
CASSYSAGVSGANVLTF
TGTGCCAGCAGTTACTCCGCAGGGGTCTCTGGGGCCAACGTCCTGACTTTC
>-|TRBV20-1|few|TRBJ2-1
CSAKYDQSSYNEQFF
TGCAGTGCCAAATATGACCAGAGCTCCTACAATGAGCAGTTCTTC